This TCR beta chain was documented in a study of blood T cell repertoires in COVID-19. Across the whole study: In each case, the material was cDNA or gDNA derived from T cells, B-cell-depleted T cells, or PBMCs.

The protocol was immunoSEQ multiplex PCR, while the TCRdb copy is restricted to in-frame clones and leaves out a portion. The sample holds tens of thousands of clones, approximately 90% seen once. The material sequenced was peripheral blood. This clonotype was obtained from a human donor in a cohort sampled during active COVID-19.

The CDR3 region has the DNA TGTGCCAGCAGCGGGACAGGGTCGGAAGGGGCCAACGTCCTGACTTTC. It codes for CASSGTGSEGANVLTF. J is TRBJ2-6 and V is TRBV7-8; 9 bases agree with TRBD1. CDR3 size: 16 residues. The J segment lost 4 bases and the V segment lost 5 bases, leaving 6 bases of the junction unmatched. Germline-derived CDR1 and CDR2 are SGHVS and FQNEAQ.